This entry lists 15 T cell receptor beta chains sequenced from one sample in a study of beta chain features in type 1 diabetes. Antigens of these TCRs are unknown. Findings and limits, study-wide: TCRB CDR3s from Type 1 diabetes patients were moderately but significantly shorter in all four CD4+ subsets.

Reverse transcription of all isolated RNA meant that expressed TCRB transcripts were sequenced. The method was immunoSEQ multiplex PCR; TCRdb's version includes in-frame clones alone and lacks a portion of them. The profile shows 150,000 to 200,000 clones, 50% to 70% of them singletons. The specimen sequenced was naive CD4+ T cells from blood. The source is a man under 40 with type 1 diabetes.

The CDR3 here is CASSFGMKETQYF. CDR3 DNA: TGCGCCAGCAGCTTCGGAATGAAAGAGACCCAGTACTTC. The chain couples TRBV5-1 to TRBJ2-5; D unclear. V lost 2 bases and J 3 bases, leaving 8 bases between the germline ends. This CDR3 has 13 amino acids. CDR1 SGHRS and CDR2 YFSETQ come from the germline V gene.

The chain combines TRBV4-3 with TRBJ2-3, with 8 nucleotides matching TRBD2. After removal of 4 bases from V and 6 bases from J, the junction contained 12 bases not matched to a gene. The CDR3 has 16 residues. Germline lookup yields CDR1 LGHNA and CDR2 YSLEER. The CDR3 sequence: CASSPNPAGDGDTQYF. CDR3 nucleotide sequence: TGCGCCAGCAGCCCAAACCCAGCGGGGGACGGGGATACGCAGTATTTT.

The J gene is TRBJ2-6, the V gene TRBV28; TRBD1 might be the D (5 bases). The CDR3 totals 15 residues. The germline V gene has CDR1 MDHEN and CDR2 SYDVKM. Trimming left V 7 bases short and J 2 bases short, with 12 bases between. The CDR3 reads CASNGRVTGANVLTF. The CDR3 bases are TGTGCCAGCAACGGCAGGGTCACTGGGGCCAACGTCCTGACTTTC.

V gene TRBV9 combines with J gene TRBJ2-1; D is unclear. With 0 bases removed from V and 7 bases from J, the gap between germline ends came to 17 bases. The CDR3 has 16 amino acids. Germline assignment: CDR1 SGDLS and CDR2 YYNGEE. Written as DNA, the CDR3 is TGTGCCAGCAGCGTAGCGTCGGAAACGAAAGTTAATGAGCAGTTCTTC. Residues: CASSVASETKVNEQFF.

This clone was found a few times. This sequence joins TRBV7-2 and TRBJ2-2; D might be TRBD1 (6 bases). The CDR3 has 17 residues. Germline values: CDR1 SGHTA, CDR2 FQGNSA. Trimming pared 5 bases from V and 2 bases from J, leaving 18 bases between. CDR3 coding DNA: TGTGCCAGCAGCCCTTTAGGCGAAGGGGGTAACACCGGGGAGCTGTTTTTT. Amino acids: CASSPLGEGGNTGELFF.

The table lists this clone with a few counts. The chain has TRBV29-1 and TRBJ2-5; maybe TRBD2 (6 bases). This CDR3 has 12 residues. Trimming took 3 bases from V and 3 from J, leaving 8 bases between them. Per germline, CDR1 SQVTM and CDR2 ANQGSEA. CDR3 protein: CSVESGEETQYF. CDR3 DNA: TGCAGCGTTGAGTCGGGGGAAGAGACCCAGTACTTC.

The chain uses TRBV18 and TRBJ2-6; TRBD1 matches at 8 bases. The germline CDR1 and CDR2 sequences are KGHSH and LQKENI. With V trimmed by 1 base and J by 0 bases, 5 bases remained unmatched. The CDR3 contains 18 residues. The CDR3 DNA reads TGTGCCAGCTCACCACGATCAGGGGGCCCCTCTGGGGCCAACGTCCTGACTTTC. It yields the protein CASSPRSGGPSGANVLTF.

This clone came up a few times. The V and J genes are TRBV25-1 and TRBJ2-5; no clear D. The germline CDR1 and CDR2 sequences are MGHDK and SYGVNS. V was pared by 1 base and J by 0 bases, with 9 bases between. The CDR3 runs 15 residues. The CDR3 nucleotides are TGTGCCAGCAGTGAATCTTTACAGTACCAAGAGACCCAGTACTTC. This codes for CASSESLQYQETQYF. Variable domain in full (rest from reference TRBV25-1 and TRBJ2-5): EADIYQTPRYLVIGTGKKITLECSQTMGHDKMYWYQQDPGMELHLIHYSYGVNSTEKGDLSSESTVSRIRTEHFPLTLESARPSHTSQYLCASSESLQYQETQYFGPGTRLLVL.

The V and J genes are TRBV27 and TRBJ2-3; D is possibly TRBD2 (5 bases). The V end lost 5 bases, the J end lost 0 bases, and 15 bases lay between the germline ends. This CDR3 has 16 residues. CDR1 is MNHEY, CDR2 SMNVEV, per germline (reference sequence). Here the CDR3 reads CASSPLDWRSTDTQYF. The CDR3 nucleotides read TGTGCCAGCAGTCCTTTGGACTGGCGAAGCACAGATACGCAGTATTTT.

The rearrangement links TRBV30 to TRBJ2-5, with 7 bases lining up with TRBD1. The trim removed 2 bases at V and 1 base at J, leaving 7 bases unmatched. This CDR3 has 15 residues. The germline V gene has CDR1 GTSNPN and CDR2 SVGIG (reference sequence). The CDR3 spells CAWSRDRPTQETQYF. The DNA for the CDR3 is TGTGCCTGGAGTCGGGACAGACCAACCCAAGAGACCCAGTACTTC. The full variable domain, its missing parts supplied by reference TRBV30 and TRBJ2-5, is SQTIHQWPATLVQPVGSPLSLECTVEGTSNPNLYWYRQAAGRGLQLLFYSVGIGQISSEVPQNLSASRPQDRQFILSSKKLLLSDSGFYLCAWSRDRPTQETQYFGPGTRLLVL.

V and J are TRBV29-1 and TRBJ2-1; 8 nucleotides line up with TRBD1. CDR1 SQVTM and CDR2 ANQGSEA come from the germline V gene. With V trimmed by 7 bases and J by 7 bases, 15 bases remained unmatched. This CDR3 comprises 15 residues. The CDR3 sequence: CSANPLYGQGNEQFF. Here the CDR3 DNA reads TGCAGCGCAAACCCTCTTTACGGACAGGGAAATGAGCAGTTCTTC.

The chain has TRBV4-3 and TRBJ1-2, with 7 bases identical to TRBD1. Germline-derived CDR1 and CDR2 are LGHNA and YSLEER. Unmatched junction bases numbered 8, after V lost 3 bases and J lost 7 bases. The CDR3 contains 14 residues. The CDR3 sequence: CASSHLDREGGYTF. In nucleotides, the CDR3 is TGCGCCAGCAGCCATCTCGACAGGGAGGGTGGCTACACCTTC.

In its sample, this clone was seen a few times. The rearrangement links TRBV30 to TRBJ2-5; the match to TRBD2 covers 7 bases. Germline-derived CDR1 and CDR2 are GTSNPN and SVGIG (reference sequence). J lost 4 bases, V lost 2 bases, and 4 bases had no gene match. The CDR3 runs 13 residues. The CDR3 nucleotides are TGTGCCTGGAGTAGCGGGACGTCAGAGACCCAGTACTTC. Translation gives CAWSSGTSETQYF. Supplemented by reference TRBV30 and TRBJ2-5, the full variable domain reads SQTIHQWPATLVQPVGSPLSLECTVEGTSNPNLYWYRQAAGRGLQLLFYSVGIGQISSEVPQNLSASRPQDRQFILSSKKLLLSDSGFYLCAWSSGTSETQYFGPGTRLLVL.

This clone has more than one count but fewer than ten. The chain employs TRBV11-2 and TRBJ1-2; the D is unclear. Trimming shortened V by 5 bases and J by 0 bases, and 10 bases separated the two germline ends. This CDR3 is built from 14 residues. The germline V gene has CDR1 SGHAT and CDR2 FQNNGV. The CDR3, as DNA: TGTGCCAGCAGCCCCGGAAGAACTAACTATGGCTACACCTTC. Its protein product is CASSPGRTNYGYTF. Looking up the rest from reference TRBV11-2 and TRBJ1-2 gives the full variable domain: EAGVAQSPRYKIIEKRQSVAFWCNPISGHATLYWYQQILGQGPKLLIQFQNNGVVDDSQLPKDRFSAERLKGVDSTLKIQPAKLEDSAVYLCASSPGRTNYGYTFGSGTRLTVV.

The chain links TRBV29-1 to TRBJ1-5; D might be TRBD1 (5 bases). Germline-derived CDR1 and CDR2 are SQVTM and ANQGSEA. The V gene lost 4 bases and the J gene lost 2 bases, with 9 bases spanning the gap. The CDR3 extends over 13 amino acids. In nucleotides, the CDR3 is TGCAGCGTTGCCAGGGAGGGCAATCAGCCCCAGCATTTT. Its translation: CSVAREGNQPQHF. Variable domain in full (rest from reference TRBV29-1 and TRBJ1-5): SAVISQKPSRDICQRGTSLTIQCQVDSQVTMMFWYRQQPGQSLTLIATANQGSEATYESGFVIDKFPISRPNLTFSTLTVSNMSPEDSSIYLCSVAREGNQPQHFGDGTRLSIL.